The 20 T cell receptor beta chains in this list originate from one sample, sequenced in a study of tumor and adjacent non-tumor tissue in lung cancer. Three rounds of nested PCR, following a modified ARM-PCR protocol, produced the TCRbeta library. From the multiplex PCR reads, TCRdb called clonotypes with MiXCR, one entry per CDR3 protein. The profile shows 40,000 to 55,000 distinct CDR3 sequences, roughly 69% of them singletons. RNA was extracted from bulk tissue without any cell sorting. The normal lung tissue was taken more than 3 cm from the tumor edge. The sample comprised distant non-tumor lung tissue. Source of these receptors: a woman aged 60-70 years with non-small cell lung cancer.

The CDR3 nucleotides are TGTACCAACAGCCTGGGATCGACTACCTCTGGAAACACCATATATTTT. Amino acid sequence: CTNSLGSTTSGNTIYF. The chain is built from TRBV5-5 and TRBJ1-3; D not resolved. This CDR3 region has 16 residues. The germline V gene encodes CDR1 SGHKS and CDR2 YYEKEE (reference sequence). The entire variable domain, with the rest obtained from reference TRBV5-5 and TRBJ1-3, is as follows: DAGVTQSPTHLIKTRGQQVTLRCSPISGHKSVSWYQQVLGQGPQFIFQYYEKEERGRGNFPDRFSARQFPNYSSELNVNALLLGDSALYLCTNSLGSTTSGNTIYFGEGSWLTVV.

Remarks on this clonotype: The junction departs from germline at one end; a sequencing error may be responsible. The chain is built from TRBV6-2 or TRBV6-3 and TRBJ2-2, with D perhaps TRBD1 or TRBD2 (5 bases each). This CDR3 contains 17 residues. Per germline, CDR1 MNHEY and CDR2 SVGEGT. Here the CDR3 reads CASKGTLAAWNTGELFF. The CDR3 nucleotides are TGCGCCAGCAAGGGGACCCTCGCAGCGTGGAACACCGGGGAGCTGTTTTTT.

This sequence joins TRBV11-2 and TRBJ1-1; perhaps TRBD1 as D (5 bases). Trimming took off 2 bases at V and 1 base at J, with 8 bases between the two ends. This CDR3 contains 14 residues. CDR1 and CDR2 (germline): SGHAT, FQNNGV. CDR3 protein: CASSLNTGNTEAFF. The DNA of the CDR3 is TGTGCCAGCAGCTTAAATACAGGGAACACTGAAGCTTTCTTT.

Of note for this clonotype: A read error may produce the germline difference seen at one junction end. J is TRBJ2-2 and V is TRBV5-6; 12 bases are a match to TRBD2. Per the germline V gene, CDR1 is SGHDT and CDR2 is YYEEEE. The CDR3 extends over 18 amino acids. This chain's CDR3 is CASCRRTSGIPNTGELFF. CDR3 sequence (DNA): TGTGCCAGCTGCCGAAGGACTAGCGGGATCCCGAACACCGGGGAGCTGTTCTTT.

Regarding this clonotype: One end of the junction varies from germline; a read error may be responsible. This chain's CDR3 is CANSQEWGVQAEASF. In nucleotides, the CDR3 is TGCGCCAACAGCCAAGAGTGGGGTGTTCAAGCTGAAGCTTCCTTT. The genes are TRBV4-3 and TRBJ1-1; no firm D call. Germline V CDR1 and CDR2: LGHNA, YSLEER. This CDR3 has 15 amino acids.

This clonotype was counted ten times or more. This may stem from a read error, because a much larger clone lies one nucleotide away. This chain connects TRBV10-3 to TRBJ2-3, with D perhaps being TRBD1 or TRBD2 (5 bases each). Trimming removed 4 bases at V and 1 base at J, with 9 bases between. Germline CDR1 ENHRY, CDR2 SYGVKD. The CDR3 has 14 residues. The CDR3 is CAISGGTGTDTQYF. The CDR3 DNA sequence: TGTGCCATCAGTGGAGGGACCGGCACAGATACGCAGTATTTT.

Regarding this clonotype: As the CDR3 is not closed by the conserved phenylalanine or tryptophan, this likely results from a read error. The rearrangement joins TRBV7-8 to TRBJ2-2, with D possibly being TRBD2 (6 bases). The CDR3 has 16 residues. Per the germline V gene, CDR1 is SGHVS and CDR2 is FQNEAQ. The germline V and J ends were trimmed by 0 bases and 8 bases, with 16 bases remaining between them. CDR3 amino acids: CASSLARGFATGELFL. CDR3 sequence (DNA): TGTGCCAGCAGCTTAGCACGGGGGTTTGCCACTGGGGAGCTGTTTCTT.

Of note for this clonotype: This may be a read error: a much more frequent sequence differs by one nucleotide. This sequence joins TRBV28 and TRBJ2-7; TRBD1 or TRBD2 may be the D gene (7 bases each). Germline V gene lookup returns CDR1 MDHEN and CDR2 SYDVKM. The CDR3 loop spans 14 amino acids. The DNA for the CDR3 is TGTGACAGCAGGGGGGGGGGCGACTCCTACGAGCAGTACTTC. Translated: CDSRGGGDSYEQYF. The full variable domain, its missing parts supplied by reference TRBV28 and TRBJ2-7, is DVKVTQSSRYLVKRTGEKVFLECVQDMDHENMFWYRQDPGLGLRLIYFSYDVKMKEKGDIPEGYSVSREKKERFSLILESASTNQTSMYLCDSRGGGDSYEQYFGPGTRLTVT.

Points on this clonotype: This clone may be a read error of a much larger clone one base away. This chain joins TRBV13 and TRBJ2-1; tentatively, D is TRBD1 or TRBD2 (5 bases each). Germline CDR1 is PRHDT and CDR2 is FYEKMQ (reference sequence). The CDR3 totals 15 residues. DNA of the CDR3: TGTGCCAGCAGCTTAGGGGTGGGGACCTACGATGAGCAGTTCTTC. Its protein is CASSLGVGTYDEQFF.

As for this clonotype: A junction end diverges from the germline sequence, so it may reflect a read error. The rearrangement links TRBV6-6 to TRBJ2-3; 14 nucleotides match TRBD2. This CDR3 has 17 amino acids. Looked up from germline, CDR1 is MNHNY and CDR2 is SVGAGI (reference sequence). The CDR3 nucleotides are TGTGCCATCGCCACCGGACTAGCGGGAGGATTGGCAGATATGCAGTATTTT. It is translated as CAIATGLAGGLADMQYF.

This chain uses TRBV11-3 with TRBJ2-1; D remains unclear. The germline CDR1 and CDR2 sequences are SGHNT and YENEEA. The CDR3 is 14 amino acids. CDR3 coding DNA: TGTTCCACCCGCAAGGATGAATTAGGCAATGAGCAGTTCTTC. This gives the protein CSTRKDELGNEQFF.

This clonotype showed up just a few times. The junction shows a germline mismatch at one end, possibly a read error. The chain combines TRBV12-3 or TRBV12-4 with TRBJ2-5; D call uncertain. This CDR3 comprises 14 residues. This CDR3 is CANSPLVNQETQYF. The CDR3 DNA reads TGTGCCAACAGTCCCCTAGTGAATCAAGAGACCCAGTACTTC.

CDR3 residues: CSAGDNRRGQPQHF. The CDR3 DNA reads TGCAGCGCCGGGGATAATAGGAGAGGGCAGCCCCAGCATTTT. This chain uses TRBV29-1 with TRBJ1-5; the D is unclear. The CDR3 extends over 14 amino acids. The germline V gene has CDR1 SQVTM and CDR2 ANQGSEA. V lost 7 bases, J lost 7 bases, and 20 bases lay in between.

In the case of this clonotype: A much more abundant neighbour one base away suggests this may be a read error. J is TRBJ1-1 and V is TRBV6-2 or TRBV6-3; D unresolved. V was clipped by 3 bases and J by 6 bases, with 11 bases between them. In germline, CDR1 is MNHEY, CDR2 SVGEGT. The CDR3 spans 13 residues. The CDR3 region is CASSYQRNAEAFF. DNA of the CDR3: TGTGCCAGCAGTTATCAGCGTAACGCTGAAGCTTTCTTT.

The genes are TRBV6-2 or TRBV6-3 and TRBJ2-7; weak D call: TRBD1 (6 bases). Germline CDR1 is MNHEY and CDR2 is SVGEGT. This CDR3 comprises 16 residues. This CDR3 is CGSITRKTTGFHEQYF. The CDR3 coding sequence is TGTGGTAGCATCACCAGGAAGACAACAGGGTTTCACGAGCAGTACTTC.

A remark on this clonotype: The germline gene is not matched at one end of the junction; a read error may be the cause. This sequence joins TRBV29-1 and TRBJ2-1; maybe TRBD1 (6 bases). This CDR3 is built from 12 residues. In germline, CDR1 is SQVTM, CDR2 ANQGSEA. The CDR3: CIVGNRASEQFF. DNA of the CDR3: TGCATCGTTGGCAACAGGGCGAGTGAGCAGTTCTTC.

A remark on this clonotype: A read error may produce the germline difference seen at one junction end. J is TRBJ1-1 and V is TRBV6-2 or TRBV6-3, with no clear D. This CDR3 region has 15 residues. Germline V CDR1 and CDR2: MNHEY, SVGEGT. The CDR3 loop is CASSYGRATNTVAYF. DNA for the CDR3: TGTGCCAGCAGTTACGGGCGGGCTACGAACACTGTAGCTTACTTT.

This clonotype was counted many times. The chain combines TRBV4-1 with TRBJ2-5; the D call may be TRBD1 or TRBD2 (5 bases each). Looked up from germline, CDR1 is MGHRA and CDR2 is YSYEKL. The CDR3 extends over 21 amino acids. Trimming cost V 2 bases and J 1 base, with 29 bases left between them. The CDR3 nucleotides read TGCGCCAGCAGCCAAAGAGTGGTCGTACCCGGGGCCACTACCTTCCAAGAGACCCAGTACTTC. Residues: CASSQRVVVPGATTFQETQYF.

A note on this clonotype: The junction differs from germline at one of its ends, possibly a read error. J is TRBJ2-1 and V is TRBV4-3, with D perhaps TRBD2 (6 bases). CDR1 and CDR2 from the germline V gene are LGHNA and YSLEER. The CDR3 is 19 residues long. Written as DNA, the CDR3 is TGCGCCACCAGCCAACGTACCGGGACTTCTGATAGCTCCTACAATGAGCTGTTCTTC. Protein sequence: CATSQRTGTSDSSYNELFF.

This clonotype was counted only a few times. A much larger clone sits a single nucleotide away, making a read error possible. The rearrangement links TRBV5-6 to TRBJ1-2; 7 positions agree with TRBD1. There are 16 residues in the CDR3. Germline CDR1 and CDR2: SGHDT and YYEEEE. CDR3 loop: CASSPVGGRGDYGCTF. CDR3 in DNA: TGTGCCAGCAGCCCTGTCGGGGGCAGGGGGGACTATGGCTGCACCTTC. The full variable domain, completed using reference TRBV5-6 and TRBJ1-2, is DAGVTQSPTHLIKTRGQQVTLRCSPKSGHDTVSWYQQALGQGPQFIFQYYEEEERQRGNFPDRFSGHQFPNYSSELNVNALLLGDSALYLCASSPVGGRGDYGCTFGSGTRLTVV.